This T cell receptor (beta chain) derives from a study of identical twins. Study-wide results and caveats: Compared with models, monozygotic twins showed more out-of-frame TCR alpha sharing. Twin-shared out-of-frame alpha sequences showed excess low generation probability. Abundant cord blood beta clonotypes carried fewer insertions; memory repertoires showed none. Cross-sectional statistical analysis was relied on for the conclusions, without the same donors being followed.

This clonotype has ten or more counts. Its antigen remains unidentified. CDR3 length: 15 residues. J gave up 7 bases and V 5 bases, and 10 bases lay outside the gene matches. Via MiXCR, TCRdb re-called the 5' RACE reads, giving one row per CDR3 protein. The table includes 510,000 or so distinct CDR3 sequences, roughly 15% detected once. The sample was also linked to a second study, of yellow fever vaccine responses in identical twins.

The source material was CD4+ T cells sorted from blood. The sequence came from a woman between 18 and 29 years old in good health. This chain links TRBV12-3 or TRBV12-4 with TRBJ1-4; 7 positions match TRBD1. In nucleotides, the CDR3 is TGTGCCAGCAGTCTACTCCGGGACAGAGGTGAAAAACTGTTTTTT. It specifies CASSLLRDRGEKLFF.